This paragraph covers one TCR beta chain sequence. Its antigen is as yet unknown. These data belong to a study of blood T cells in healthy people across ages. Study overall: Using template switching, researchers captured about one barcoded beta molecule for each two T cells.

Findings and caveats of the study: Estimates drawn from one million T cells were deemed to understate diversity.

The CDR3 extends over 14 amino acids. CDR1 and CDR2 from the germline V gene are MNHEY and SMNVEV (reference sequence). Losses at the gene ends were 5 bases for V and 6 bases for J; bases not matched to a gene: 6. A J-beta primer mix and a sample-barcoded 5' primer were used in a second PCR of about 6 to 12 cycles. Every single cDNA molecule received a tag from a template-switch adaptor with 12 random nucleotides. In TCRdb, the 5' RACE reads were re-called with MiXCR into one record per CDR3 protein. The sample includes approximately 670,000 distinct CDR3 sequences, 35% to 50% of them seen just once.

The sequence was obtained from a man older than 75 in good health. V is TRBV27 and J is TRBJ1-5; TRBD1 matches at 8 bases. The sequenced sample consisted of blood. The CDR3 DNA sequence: TGTGCCAGCAGTCCCCGGGACAGGCCTCAGCCCCAGCATTTT. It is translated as CASSPRDRPQPQHF.